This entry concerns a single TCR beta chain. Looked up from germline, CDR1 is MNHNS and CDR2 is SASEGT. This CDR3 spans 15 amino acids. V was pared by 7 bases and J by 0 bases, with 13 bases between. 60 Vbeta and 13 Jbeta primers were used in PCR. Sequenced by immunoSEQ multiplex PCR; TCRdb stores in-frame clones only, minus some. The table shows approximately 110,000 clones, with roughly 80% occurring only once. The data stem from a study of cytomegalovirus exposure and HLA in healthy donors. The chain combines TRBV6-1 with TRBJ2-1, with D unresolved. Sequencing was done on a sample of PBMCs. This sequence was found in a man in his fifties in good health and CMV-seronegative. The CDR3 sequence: CASNTDPSSYNEQFF. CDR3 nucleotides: TGTGCCAGCAACACAGACCCCAGCTCCTACAATGAGCAGTTCTTC.